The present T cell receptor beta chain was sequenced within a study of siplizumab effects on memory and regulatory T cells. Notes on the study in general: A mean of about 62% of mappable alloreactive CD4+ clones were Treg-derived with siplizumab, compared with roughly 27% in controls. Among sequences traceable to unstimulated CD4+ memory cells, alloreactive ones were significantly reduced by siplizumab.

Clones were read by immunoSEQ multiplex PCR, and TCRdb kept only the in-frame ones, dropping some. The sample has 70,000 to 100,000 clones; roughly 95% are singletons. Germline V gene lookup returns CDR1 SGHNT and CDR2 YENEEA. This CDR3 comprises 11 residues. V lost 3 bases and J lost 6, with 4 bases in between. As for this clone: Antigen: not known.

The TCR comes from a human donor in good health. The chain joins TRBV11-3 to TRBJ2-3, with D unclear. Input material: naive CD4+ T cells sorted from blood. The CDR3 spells CASSLADTQYF. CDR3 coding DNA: TGTGCCAGCAGCTTGGCGGATACGCAGTATTTT.